This entry lists 14 T cell receptor beta chains sequenced from one sample in a study of blood T cell repertoires in COVID-19. Produced via immunoSEQ multiplex PCR; TCRdb's table is partial and in-frame only. This sample carries around 100,000 clones, around 90% of them seen once, and the ten largest clones take 5.5% to 8%. Sequencing was carried out using peripheral blood. These receptor sequences come from a woman aged 55-69 years with acute or convalescent COVID-19.

The J gene is TRBJ1-1, the V gene TRBV14; D not certain. This CDR3 contains 14 residues. Germline V CDR1 and CDR2: SGHDN, FVKESK. V was clipped by 2 bases and J by 1 base, with 8 bases between them. In nucleotides, the CDR3 is TGTGCCAGCAGCCAACTAGGCGGGAACACTGAAGCTTTCTTT. Translating gives CASSQLGGNTEAFF.

The chain employs TRBV19 and TRBJ2-7; 10 bases map to TRBD2. CDR3 length: 14 residues. CDR1 is LNHDA, CDR2 SQIVND, per germline (reference sequence). J lost 7 bases, V lost 6 bases, and 9 bases had no gene match. CDR3 loop: CASRRTSGATEQYF. The CDR3, as DNA: TGTGCCAGTAGAAGGACTAGCGGAGCTACTGAGCAGTACTTC.

The V call is TRBV7-2, the J call TRBJ2-7; 7 bases map to TRBD2. V dropped 4 bases and J dropped 3; count of bases not matched to a gene: 3. The germline CDR1 and CDR2 sequences are SGHTA and FQGNSA. The CDR3 sequence is 13 residues long. The CDR3 region is CASSWGGNYEQYF. CDR3 in DNA: TGTGCCAGCAGCTGGGGGGGTAACTACGAGCAGTACTTC.

The V call is TRBV28, the J call TRBJ1-2; D not resolved. The germline V gene has CDR1 MDHEN and CDR2 SYDVKM. The CDR3 is made up of 12 amino acids. V shed 7 bases and J shed 4 bases, with 10 bases lying between them. In DNA form, the CDR3 reads TGTGCCAGCAAAGGGAGCCTCTATGGCTACACCTTC. Encoded protein: CASKGSLYGYTF.

This clone was found a few times. The chain combines TRBV24-1 with TRBJ2-1; a weak D match, TRBD1 (6 bases). With 5 bases removed from V and 4 bases from J, the gap between germline ends came to 11 bases. The CDR3 consists of 14 residues. Germline lookup yields CDR1 KGHDR and CDR2 SFDVKD. The CDR3 bases are TGTGCCACCAGTGGGGGGCCTATTTACAATGAGCAGTTCTTC. Amino acids: CATSGGPIYNEQFF.

The chain is built from TRBV29-1 and TRBJ2-7; TRBD2 is a possible D gene (6 bases). Germline CDR1 and CDR2: SQVTM and ANQGSEA. V lost 1 base and J 7 bases, leaving 11 bases between the germline ends. This CDR3 region has 12 residues. The CDR3 DNA reads as TGCAGCGTTGAAGCTATCCGGGGGGAGCAGTACTTC. Translating it yields CSVEAIRGEQYF.

Written as DNA, the CDR3 is TGTGCCAGCAGTTTTTTCAGGGGCCATACTGAAGCTTTCTTT. This translates into CASSFFRGHTEAFF. The chain uses TRBV27 and TRBJ1-1, with D tentatively TRBD1 (6 bases). CDR1 MNHEY and CDR2 SMNVEV come from the germline V gene (reference sequence). The CDR3 contains 14 residues. With 3 bases removed from V and 5 bases from J, the gap between germline ends came to 13 bases.

The V call is TRBV5-1, the J call TRBJ2-2, with 14 bases aligning to TRBD2. The CDR3 covers 17 residues. Germline V CDR1 and CDR2: SGHRS, YFSETQ. Unmatched junction bases numbered 7, after V lost 4 bases and J lost 5 bases. In nucleotides, the CDR3 is TGCGCCAGCAGCACCGGGACTAGCGGGAGCCAAACCGGGGAGCTGTTTTTT. This sequence encodes CASSTGTSGSQTGELFF.

V and J are TRBV6-5 and TRBJ1-4; 8 bases are shared with TRBD1. Germline V gives CDR1 MNHEY, CDR2 SVGAGI. This CDR3 is built from 12 residues. Germline trimming cut 5 bases from V and 15 bases from J; bases unmatched to any gene: 8. In DNA, the CDR3 is TGTGCCAGCAGTCTCCGGACAGGGCAGGTGTTTTTT. This sequence encodes CASSLRTGQVFF.

The genes are TRBV5-1 and TRBJ2-1, with TRBD2 matching 9 bases. The V segment lost 0 bases and the J segment 12 bases; nucleotides outside the gene matches: 10. CDR1 SGHRS and CDR2 YFSETQ come from the germline V gene. The length of the CDR3 is 15 residues. Here the CDR3 DNA reads TGCGCCAGCAGCTTGGCCGGGGCTAGCGGGGAACTGCAGTTCTTC. This translates into CASSLAGASGELQFF.

The chain employs TRBV19 and TRBJ2-4; 9 nucleotides line up with TRBD1. The CDR3 is 16 amino acids. V shed 3 bases and J 3 bases; nucleotides not matched to a gene: 6. In germline, CDR1 is LNHDA, CDR2 SQIVND (reference sequence). CDR3 loop: CASSMGQGRGKNIQYF. Here the CDR3 DNA reads TGTGCCAGTAGTATGGGACAGGGTAGAGGCAAAAACATTCAGTACTTC.

This chain joins TRBV28 and TRBJ2-7; 7 nucleotides align to TRBD2. V lost 6 bases to trimming and J lost 12 bases; unmatched junction nucleotides: 11. The germline CDR1 and CDR2 sequences are MDHEN and SYDVKM. CDR3 length: 12 amino acids. Written as DNA, the CDR3 is TGTGCCAGCAGGTCTGTGCGGGGGTCTTGGTACTTC. Encoded protein: CASRSVRGSWYF.

The chain employs TRBV28 and TRBJ1-6, with a possible D match to TRBD1 (6 bases). The V and J ends lost 8 bases and 7 bases respectively, with 15 bases between them. In germline, CDR1 is MDHEN, CDR2 SYDVKM. CDR3 size: 14 residues. DNA for the CDR3: TGTGCCAGCGTAGTCGGACAGCCCAATTCACCCCTCCACTTT. It encodes CASVVGQPNSPLHF. The variable domain in full, completed from reference TRBV28 and TRBJ1-6, reads DVKVTQSSRYLVKRTGEKVFLECVQDMDHENMFWYRQDPGLGLRLIYFSYDVKMKEKGDIPEGYSVSREKKERFSLILESASTNQTSMYLCASVVGQPNSPLHFGNGTRLTVT.

The chain couples TRBV6-1 to TRBJ1-4; the D gene is possibly TRBD1 (5 bases). Trimming took 2 bases from V and 5 from J, leaving 9 bases between them. The CDR3 spans 14 residues. CDR1 is MNHNS and CDR2 is SASEGT in the germline V gene. The CDR3 sequence is CASSENRINEKLFF. As DNA, the CDR3 is TGTGCCAGCAGTGAAAACAGGATAAATGAAAAACTGTTTTTT.